The 26 T cell receptor beta chains in this list originate from one sample, sequenced in a study of T-cell reconstitution after alpha-beta-depleted transplantation in children. A TCRbeta library incorporating unique molecular identifiers was prepared. TCRdb redid the calling of the PCR reads with MiXCR, one entry per CDR3 protein. The sample holds around 670,000 distinct CDR3 sequences; roughly 14% are singletons and the top ten take 0.79%. The sequencing here drew on PBMCs, taken before TCRalphabeta/CD19-depleted stem cell transplant. Receptor source: a girl aged 2-15 years with congenital amegakaryocytic thrombocytopenia, due to receive a stem cell transplant.

V is TRBV30 and J is TRBJ2-3, with D tentatively TRBD1 (6 bases). The CDR3 sequence is 14 residues long. With 1 base removed from V and 4 bases from J, the gap between germline ends came to 12 bases. Germline V gene data show CDR1 as GTSNPN and CDR2 as SVGIG (reference sequence). The CDR3 reads CAWSALGAADTQYF. CDR3 coding DNA: TGTGCCTGGAGTGCTCTGGGGGCGGCAGATACGCAGTATTTT.

This clonotype was counted many times. CDR3 sequence: CSVGLAGVTDTQYF. The DNA for the CDR3 is TGCAGCGTAGGACTAGCGGGAGTTACAGATACGCAGTATTTT. V usage is TRBV29-1 and J usage is TRBJ2-3, with 13 bases that match TRBD2. CDR3 size: 14 residues. Germline V gives CDR1 SQVTM, CDR2 ANQGSEA. V shed 6 bases and J 3 bases; nucleotides not matched to a gene: 3.

V is TRBV11-2 and J is TRBJ2-1; 9 positions match TRBD1. The CDR3 length is 17 residues. V lost 5 bases to trimming and J lost 8 bases; unmatched junction nucleotides: 16. In germline, CDR1 is SGHAT, CDR2 FQNNGV. CDR3 nucleotide sequence: TGTGCCAGCAGCCCCCTGTTCGGACAGGGGCCGCGGGATGAGCAGTTCTTC. Encoded protein: CASSPLFGQGPRDEQFF. Looking up the rest from reference TRBV11-2 and TRBJ2-1 gives the full variable domain: EAGVAQSPRYKIIEKRQSVAFWCNPISGHATLYWYQQILGQGPKLLIQFQNNGVVDDSQLPKDRFSAERLKGVDSTLKIQPAKLEDSAVYLCASSPLFGQGPRDEQFFGPGTRLTVL.

This clonotype was counted only a few times. The rearrangement uses TRBV29-1 and TRBJ1-2, with TRBD1 matching over 9 bases. This CDR3 contains 11 residues. The V and J ends lost 4 bases and 8 bases, in that order; junction bases with no gene match: 2. The germline CDR1 and CDR2 sequences are SQVTM and ANQGSEA. CDR3 in DNA: TGCAGCGTTGCAACAGGGGGCGGCTACACCTTC. Translation gives CSVATGGGYTF.

This clonotype has just a few counts. This chain uses TRBV25-1 with TRBJ1-2, with D maybe TRBD1 (5 bases). The length of the CDR3 is 12 residues. Germline CDR1 and CDR2: MGHDK and SYGVNS. Trimming removed 4 bases from V and 7 bases from J, with 10 bases in between. The CDR3 coding sequence is TGTGCCAGCAGTGGGGGACTCGGTGGCTACACCTTC. It yields the protein CASSGGLGGYTF.

This clonotype was observed a few times. The chain links TRBV20-1 to TRBJ2-3, with D perhaps matching TRBD2 (5 bases). Germline CDR1 reads DFQATT; CDR2 reads SNEGSKA (reference sequence). This CDR3 is built from 14 residues. V was shortened by 6 bases and J by 5 bases, with 18 bases between the two germline ends. CDR3 bases: TGCAGTGCGCGGAGGAATGGAGTCTTAGATACGCAGTATTTT. Amino acid sequence: CSARRNGVLDTQYF.

Of note for this clonotype: At one end, the junction sequence differs from germline, possibly due to a read error. The chain uses TRBV5-5 and TRBJ1-2; possibly TRBD1 for D (6 bases). This CDR3 contains 17 residues. CDR1 is SGHKS, CDR2 YYEKEE, per germline (reference sequence). CDR3 coding DNA: TGTGCCAGCAGCTTGGAGGCCGTGTTGGCAGGGGACTATGGCTACCCCTTC. It specifies CASSLEAVLAGDYGYPF.

The chain couples TRBV7-8 to TRBJ2-5, with 8 bases lining up with TRBD1. The CDR3 runs 16 residues. J lost 5 bases, V lost 4 bases, and 12 bases had no gene match. The germline CDR1 and CDR2 sequences are SGHVS and FQNEAQ. CDR3 nucleotides: TGTGCCAGCAGCTCGTTGGACAGGGTGGAGATGGAGACCCAGTACTTC. Protein: CASSSLDRVEMETQYF.

This clonotype showed up just a few times. This chain links TRBV12-3 or TRBV12-4 with TRBJ1-5, with D unresolved. The germline V and J ends were trimmed by 3 bases and 0 bases, with 9 bases remaining between them. The CDR3 totals 15 residues. The CDR3 region is CASSFPSYSNQPQHF. The CDR3 coding sequence is TGTGCCAGCAGTTTCCCCAGTTATAGCAATCAGCCCCAGCATTTT.

In this sample, this clonotype turned up a few times. The gene calls are TRBV5-4 and TRBJ2-7; no clear D. Trimming left V 1 base short and J 0 bases short, with 11 bases between. The germline V gene has CDR1 SGHNT and CDR2 YYREEE (reference sequence). The CDR3 has 15 residues. CDR3 sequence: CASSLTSARSYEQYF. Here the CDR3 DNA reads TGTGCCAGCAGCTTGACGAGCGCCCGCTCCTACGAGCAGTACTTC.

The V and J genes are TRBV20-1 and TRBJ1-2; no reliable D call. CDR3 length: 8 residues. The germline V gene has CDR1 DFQATT and CDR2 SNEGSKA (reference sequence). The V end lost 6 bases, the J end lost 6 bases, and 2 bases lay between the germline ends. The CDR3 sequence: CSANGYTF. CDR3 DNA: TGCAGTGCGAATGGCTACACCTTC.

The chain couples TRBV7-3 to TRBJ2-3, with 14 bases aligning to TRBD2. The V and J ends lost 5 bases and 5 bases, in that order; junction bases with no gene match: 6. CDR3 length: 16 amino acids. Germline CDR1 and CDR2: SGHTA and FQGTGA. CDR3 sequence: CASSPGLAGVGDTQYF. CDR3 sequence (DNA): TGTGCCAGCAGCCCGGGACTAGCGGGAGTAGGAGATACGCAGTATTTT.

This clonotype was seen a few times. The chain has TRBV18 and TRBJ1-6; D remains ambiguous. CDR1 and CDR2 (germline): KGHSH, LQKENI. Trimming cost V 3 bases and J 7 bases, with 7 bases left between them. The CDR3 has 13 residues. The CDR3 protein is CASSPQENSPLHF. CDR3 sequence (DNA): TGTGCCAGCTCACCGCAGGAAAATTCACCCCTCCACTTT.

This clonotype was seen at least ten times. The chain employs TRBV14 and TRBJ2-1; TRBD2 agrees at 7 bases. The V gene end was trimmed by 4 bases and the J gene end by 6 bases; junction bases not matched to a gene: 15. This CDR3 contains 17 residues. Germline values: CDR1 SGHDN, CDR2 FVKESK. CDR3 bases: TGTGCCAGCAGCCCCCGGACTAGATTGGGGATGGGCAATGAGCAGTTCTTC. It translates to CASSPRTRLGMGNEQFF.

This rearrangement joins TRBV7-8 to TRBJ2-5; maybe TRBD2 (6 bases). V lost 3 bases and J 5 bases, leaving 19 bases between the germline ends. This CDR3 region has 16 residues. Germline lookup yields CDR1 SGHVS and CDR2 FQNEAQ. CDR3 sequence (DNA): TGTGCCAGCAGCTTCGTACTAGCAACGATCATGGAGACCCAGTACTTC. It yields the protein CASSFVLATIMETQYF.

The chain has TRBV7-9 and TRBJ2-1, with 8 bases identical to TRBD2. The germline V gene encodes CDR1 SEHNR and CDR2 FQNEAQ (reference sequence). The CDR3 has 14 amino acids. V lost 4 bases to trimming and J lost 5 bases; unmatched junction nucleotides: 4. The CDR3: CASSSPGGNNEQFF. The DNA of the CDR3 is TGTGCCAGCAGCTCGCCGGGGGGGAACAATGAGCAGTTCTTC.

In this sample, this clonotype turned up a few times. The chain has TRBV7-6 and TRBJ2-1, with a possible D match to TRBD2 (5 bases). Germline V CDR1 and CDR2: SGHVS, FNYEAQ. V lost 3 bases and J lost 8, with 14 bases in between. The CDR3 is 14 residues long. CDR3 nucleotide sequence: TGTGCCAGCAGCTTTTTAACCGGGGTCGATGAGCAGTTCTTC. The encoded protein is CASSFLTGVDEQFF.

This clonotype has at least ten counts. The chain has TRBV3-1 and TRBJ1-5; D not resolved. The V and J ends lost 0 bases and 3 bases respectively, with 6 bases between them. The CDR3 runs 14 residues. Germline-derived CDR1 and CDR2 are LGHDT and YNNKEL (reference sequence). CDR3 DNA sequence: TGTGCCAGCAGCCAAGATGGGAACAATCAGCCCCAGCATTTT. It yields the protein CASSQDGNNQPQHF.

The table lists this clonotype with a few counts. CDR3 coding DNA: TGCGCCAGCAGCCCCCGCTGGGAGTCCGGGGCAGATACGCAGTATTTT. Amino acid sequence: CASSPRWESGADTQYF. V and J are TRBV5-1 and TRBJ2-3; a weak D match, TRBD2 (5 bases). Germline values: CDR1 SGHRS, CDR2 YFSETQ. This CDR3 contains 16 residues. V was shortened by 4 bases and J by 4 bases, with 19 bases between the two germline ends.

The CDR3 DNA reads TGCAGCGCCGCTGGGGGCCCCGCGGGGGCGAAAAATGAGCAGTTCTTC. Amino acid sequence: CSAAGGPAGAKNEQFF. The genes are TRBV29-1 and TRBJ2-1; D might be TRBD2 (7 bases). V lost 7 bases and J 7 bases, leaving 26 bases between the germline ends. Per germline, CDR1 SQVTM and CDR2 ANQGSEA. This CDR3 is 16 amino acids long.

This clonotype has ten or more counts. The chain combines TRBV20-1 with TRBJ1-4; TRBD1 is a possible D gene (5 bases). Trimming removed 3 bases from V and 4 bases from J, with 9 bases in between. The CDR3 is 13 residues long. Germline V lookup: CDR1 DFQATT, CDR2 SNEGSKA (reference sequence). The CDR3 sequence is CSASPGNNEKLFF. The DNA for the CDR3 is TGCAGTGCTAGTCCAGGGAATAATGAAAAACTGTTTTTT.

The chain joins TRBV20-1 to TRBJ2-7, with TRBD2 matching over 7 bases. V shed 3 bases, J shed 1 base, and the junction held 6 bases outside the gene matches. Per the germline V gene, CDR1 is DFQATT and CDR2 is SNEGSKA (reference sequence). This CDR3 spans 14 amino acids. CDR3 nucleotides: TGCAGTGCTAGGATTACGGGGGGTTCCTACGAGCAGTACTTC. Translation: CSARITGGSYEQYF.

In this sample, this clonotype turned up many times. This chain uses TRBV12-3 or TRBV12-4 with TRBJ1-2, with 7 positions matching TRBD1. The CDR3 extends over 15 amino acids. The ends lost 6 bases at V and 4 bases at J; junction bases unmatched: 11. The CDR3 is CASRMGQKDTYGYTF. The CDR3 coding sequence is TGTGCCAGCAGAATGGGACAGAAAGATACCTATGGCTACACCTTC.

This clonotype was seen many times. The genes are TRBV12-3 or TRBV12-4 and TRBJ1-5; 8 positions agree with TRBD1. With V trimmed by 8 bases and J by 4 bases, 4 bases remained unmatched. This CDR3 contains 13 residues. The CDR3 spells CASGTGKNQPQHF. In nucleotides, the CDR3 is TGTGCCAGCGGGACAGGAAAAAATCAGCCCCAGCATTTT.

This clonotype has a count of ten or more. This chain links TRBV12-3 or TRBV12-4 with TRBJ2-3; D remains unclear. The CDR3 runs 14 residues. The V end lost 6 bases, the J end lost 1 base, and 11 bases lay between the germline ends. The CDR3 loop reads CASSGRSRTDTQYF. In nucleotides, the CDR3 is TGTGCCAGCAGCGGCCGAAGCCGCACAGATACGCAGTATTTT.

The gene calls are TRBV12-3 or TRBV12-4 and TRBJ2-7; TRBD1 might be the D (8 bases). V lost 7 bases and J lost 5, with 18 bases in between. This CDR3 has 14 amino acids. CDR3 in amino acids: CASMSGQGGNEQYF. For the CDR3, the DNA is TGTGCCAGCATGTCAGGACAGGGAGGGAACGAGCAGTACTTC.